The TCR beta chain described here comes from a study of control samples from healthy donors and cancer patients. Clones were read by immunoSEQ multiplex PCR, and TCRdb kept only the in-frame ones, dropping some. The sample has more than 150,000 clones, more than 85% seen once. The V gene's germline CDR1 is MNHEY and CDR2 SMNVEV (reference sequence). Trimming removed 2 bases from V and 4 bases from J, with 11 bases in between. The CDR3 spans 15 residues. The sequence came from a man aged 45-60 years in good health. Source material: blood. This rearrangement joins TRBV27 to TRBJ2-2, with unresolved D. CDR3 sequence reads: CASSLTVAVTGELFF. CDR3 in DNA: TGTGCCAGCAGTTTAACGGTGGCTGTCACCGGGGAGCTGTTTTTT.